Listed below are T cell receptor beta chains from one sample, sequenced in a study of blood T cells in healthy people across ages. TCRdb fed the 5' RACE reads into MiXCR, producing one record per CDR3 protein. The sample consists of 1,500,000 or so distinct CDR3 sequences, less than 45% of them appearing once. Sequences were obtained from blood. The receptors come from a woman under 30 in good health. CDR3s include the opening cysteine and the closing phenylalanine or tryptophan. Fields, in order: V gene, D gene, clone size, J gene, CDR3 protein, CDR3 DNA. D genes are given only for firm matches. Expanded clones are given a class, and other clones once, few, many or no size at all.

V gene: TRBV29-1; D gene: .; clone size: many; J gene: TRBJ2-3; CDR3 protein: CSVEAGPDTQYF; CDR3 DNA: TGCAGCGTTGAGGCAGGGCCAGATACGCAGTATTTT
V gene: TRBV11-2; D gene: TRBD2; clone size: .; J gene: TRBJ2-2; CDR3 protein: CASSLAGTTSGELFF; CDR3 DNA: TGTGCCAGCAGCTTAGCAGGGACTACATCCGGGGAGCTGTTTTTT
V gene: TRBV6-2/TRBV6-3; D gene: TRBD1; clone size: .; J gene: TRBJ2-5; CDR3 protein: CASSSRGQWPYNEQYF; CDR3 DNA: TGTGCCAGCAGCTCTCGGGGACAGTGGCCATACAATGAGCAGTACTTC
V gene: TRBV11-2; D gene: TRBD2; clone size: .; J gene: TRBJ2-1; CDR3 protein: CASSRNPRGLAGARRYNEQFF; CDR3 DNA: TGTGCCAGCAGCCGGAATCCCAGGGGGCTAGCGGGAGCTCGGAGGTACAATGAGCAGTTCTTC
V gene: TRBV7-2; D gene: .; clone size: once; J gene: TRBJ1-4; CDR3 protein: CASSLRTSGDGLFF; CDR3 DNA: TGTGCCAGCAGCTTAAGAACATCTGGTGATGGACTGTTTTTT
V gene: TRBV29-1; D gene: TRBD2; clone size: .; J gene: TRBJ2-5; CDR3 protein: CSGVLAGGPYQETQYF; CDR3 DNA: TGCAGCGGGGTCCTAGCGGGAGGCCCGTACCAAGAGACCCAGTACTTC
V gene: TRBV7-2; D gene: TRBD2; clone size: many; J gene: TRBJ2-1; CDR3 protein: CASSLALAGYNEQFF; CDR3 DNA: TGTGCCAGCAGCTTGGCGCTAGCGGGATACAATGAGCAGTTCTTC
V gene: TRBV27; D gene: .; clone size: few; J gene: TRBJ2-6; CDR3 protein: CASSLSPLTVSGANVLTF; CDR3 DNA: TGTGCCAGCAGTTTATCTCCTTTGACAGTCTCTGGGGCCAACGTCCTGACTTTC
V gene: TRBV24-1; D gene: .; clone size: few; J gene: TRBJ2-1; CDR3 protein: CATSPNGIYNEQFF; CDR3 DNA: TGTGCCACCAGCCCTAATGGAATATACAATGAGCAGTTCTTC
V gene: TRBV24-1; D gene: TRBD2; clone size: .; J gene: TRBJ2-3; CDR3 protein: CATSTAGTRDTQYF; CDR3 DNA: TGTGCCACCAGCACAGCGGGAACTCGAGATACGCAGTATTTT
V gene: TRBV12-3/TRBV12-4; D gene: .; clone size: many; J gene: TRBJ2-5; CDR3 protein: CASSFRGQETQYF; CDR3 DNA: TGTGCCAGCAGTTTCAGGGGACAAGAGACCCAGTACTTC
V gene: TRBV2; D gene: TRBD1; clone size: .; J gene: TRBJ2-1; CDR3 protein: CASSVSRGRNEQFF; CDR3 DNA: TGTGCCAGCAGTGTGAGCAGGGGGCGAAACGAGCAGTTCTTC
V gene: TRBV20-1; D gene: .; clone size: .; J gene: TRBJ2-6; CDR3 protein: CSAIQGSSGANVLTF; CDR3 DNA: TGCAGTGCTATACAGGGAAGCTCTGGGGCCAACGTCCTGACTTTC
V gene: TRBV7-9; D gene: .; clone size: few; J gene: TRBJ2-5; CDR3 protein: CASSLLQSKTQYF; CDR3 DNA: TGTGCCAGCAGCTTGTTACAGTCAAAGACCCAGTACTTC
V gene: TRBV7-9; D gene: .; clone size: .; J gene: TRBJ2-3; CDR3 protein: CASSFEEVIPDTQYF; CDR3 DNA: TGTGCCAGCAGCTTTGAGGAGGTCATACCAGATACGCAGTATTTT
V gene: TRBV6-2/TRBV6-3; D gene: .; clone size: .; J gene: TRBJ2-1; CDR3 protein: CASTDRSSYNEQFF; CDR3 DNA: TGTGCCAGCACCGACAGGTCCTCCTACAATGAGCAGTTCTTC
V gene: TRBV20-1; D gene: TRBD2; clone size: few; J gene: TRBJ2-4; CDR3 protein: CSGTVTSGRAAFSWEQYF; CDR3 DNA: TGCAGTGGTACCGTCACTAGCGGGAGGGCGGCGTTCTCGTGGGAGCAGTACTTC
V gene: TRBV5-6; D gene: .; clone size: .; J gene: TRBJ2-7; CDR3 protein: CASSLRRSTYEQYF; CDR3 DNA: TGTGCCAGCAGCTTGCGTCGCAGTACCTACGAGCAGTACTTC
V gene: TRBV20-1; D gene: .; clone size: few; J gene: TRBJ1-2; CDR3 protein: CSARGQEGAHYGYTF; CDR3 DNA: TGCAGTGCTAGAGGGCAAGAGGGCGCTCACTATGGCTACACCTTC
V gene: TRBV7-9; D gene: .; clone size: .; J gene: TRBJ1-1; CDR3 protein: CASSSVGWNTEAFF; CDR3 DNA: TGTGCCAGCTCCTCCGTAGGGTGGAACACTGAAGCTTTCTTT
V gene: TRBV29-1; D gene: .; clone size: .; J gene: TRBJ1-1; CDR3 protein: CSVLPGATRTEAFF; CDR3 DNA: TGCAGCGTTCTCCCAGGGGCTACGCGCACTGAAGCTTTCTTT
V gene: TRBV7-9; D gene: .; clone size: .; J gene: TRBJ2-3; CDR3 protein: CASSFPEGTDTQYF; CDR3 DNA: TGTGCCAGCAGCTTCCCAGAGGGGACAGATACGCAGTATTTT
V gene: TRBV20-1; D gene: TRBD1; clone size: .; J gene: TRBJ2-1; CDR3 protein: CSAREGTVYNEQFF; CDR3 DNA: TGCAGTGCTAGAGAGGGGACAGTTTACAATGAGCAGTTCTTC
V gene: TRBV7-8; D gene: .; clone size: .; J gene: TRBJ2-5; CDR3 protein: CASSLRTGTQKETQYF; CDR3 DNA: TGTGCCAGCAGTTTACGAACCGGGACACAAAAAGAGACCCAGTACTTC
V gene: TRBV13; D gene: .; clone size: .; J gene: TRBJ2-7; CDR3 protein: CASSSQQGFGYEQYF; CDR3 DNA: TGTGCCAGCAGCTCCCAGCAGGGGTTTGGATACGAGCAGTACTTC
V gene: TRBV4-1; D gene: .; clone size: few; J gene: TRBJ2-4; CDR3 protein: CASSQEAPGVQPLAKNIQYF; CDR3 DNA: TGCGCCAGCAGCCAAGAAGCCCCGGGGGTTCAACCGCTAGCCAAAAACATTCAGTACTTC
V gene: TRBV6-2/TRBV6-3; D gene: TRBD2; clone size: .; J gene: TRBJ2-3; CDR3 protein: CASSSSYLAGGFITDTQYF; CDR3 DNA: TGTGCCAGCAGCAGTTCGTACCTAGCGGGGGGATTCATCACAGATACGCAGTATTTT
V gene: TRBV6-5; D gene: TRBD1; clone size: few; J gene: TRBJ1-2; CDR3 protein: CASSYGTGGNGYTF; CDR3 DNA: TGTGCCAGCAGTTACGGGACAGGGGGTAATGGCTACACCTTC
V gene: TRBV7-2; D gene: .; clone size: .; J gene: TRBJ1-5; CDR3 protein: CASSFMGARNQPQHF; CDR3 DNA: TGTGCCAGCAGCTTTATGGGGGCCCGGAATCAGCCCCAGCATTTT
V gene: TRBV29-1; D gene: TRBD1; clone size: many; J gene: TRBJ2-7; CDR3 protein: CSVVGDSSYEQYF; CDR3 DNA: TGCAGCGTTGTAGGGGACAGTTCCTACGAGCAGTACTTC
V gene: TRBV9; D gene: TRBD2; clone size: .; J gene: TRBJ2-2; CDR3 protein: CASMKGVGLAGNTGELFF; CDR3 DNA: TGTGCCAGCATGAAAGGAGTTGGACTAGCGGGGAACACCGGGGAGCTGTTTTTT
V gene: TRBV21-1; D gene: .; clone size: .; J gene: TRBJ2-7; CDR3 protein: CPRKQWWDSGCRSYEQYF; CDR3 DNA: TGCCCCAGAAAACAGTGGTGGGACAGTGGGTGTAGGTCTTACGAGCAGTACTTC
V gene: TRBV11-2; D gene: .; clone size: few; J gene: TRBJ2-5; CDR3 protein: CASSDIGDHQETQYF; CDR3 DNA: TGTGCCAGCAGCGACATAGGGGACCATCAAGAGACCCAGTACTTC
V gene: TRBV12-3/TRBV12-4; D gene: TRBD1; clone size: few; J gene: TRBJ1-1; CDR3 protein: CASSLRYRGLSVNTEAFF; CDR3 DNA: TGTGCCAGCAGTTTAAGATACAGGGGTTTAAGCGTGAACACTGAAGCTTTCTTT
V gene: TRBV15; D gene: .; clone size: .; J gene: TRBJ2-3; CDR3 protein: CATSLSPGPHTDTQYF; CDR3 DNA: TGTGCCACCAGCCTTTCCCCGGGACCTCACACAGATACGCAGTATTTT
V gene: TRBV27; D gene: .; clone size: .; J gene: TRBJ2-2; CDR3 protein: CASRGASKITGELFF; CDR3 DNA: TGTGCCAGCAGAGGGGCCAGTAAAATCACCGGGGAGCTGTTTTTT
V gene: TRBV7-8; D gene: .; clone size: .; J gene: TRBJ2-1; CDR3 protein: CASSFTASNEQFF; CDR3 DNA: TGTGCCAGCAGCTTTACGGCTAGCAATGAGCAGTTCTTC
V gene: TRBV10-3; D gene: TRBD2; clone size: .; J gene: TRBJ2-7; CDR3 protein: CAISLAGEYEQYF; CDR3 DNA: TGTGCCATCAGTCTAGCGGGAGAATACGAGCAGTACTTC
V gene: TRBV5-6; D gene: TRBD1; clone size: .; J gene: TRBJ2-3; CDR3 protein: CASSWMTGLGTDTQYF; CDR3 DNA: TGTGCCAGCAGCTGGATGACAGGGTTGGGAACAGATACGCAGTATTTT
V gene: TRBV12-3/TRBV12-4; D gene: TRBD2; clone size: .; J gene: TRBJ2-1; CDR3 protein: CASSSPPGGADNEQFF; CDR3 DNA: TGTGCCAGCAGTTCCCCCCCGGGAGGGGCGGACAATGAGCAGTTCTTC
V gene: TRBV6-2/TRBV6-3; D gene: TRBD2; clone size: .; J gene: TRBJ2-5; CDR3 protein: CASSYSTLAGEETQYF; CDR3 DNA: TGTGCCAGCAGTTACTCCACCCTAGCGGGTGAAGAGACCCAGTACTTC
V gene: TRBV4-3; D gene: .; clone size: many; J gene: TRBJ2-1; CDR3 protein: CASSPFPGSYNEQFF; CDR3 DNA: TGCGCCAGCAGCCCCTTCCCGGGATCCTACAATGAGCAGTTCTTC
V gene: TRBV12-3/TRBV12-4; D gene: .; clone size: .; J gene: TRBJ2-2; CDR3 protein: CASSFVGSAGELFF; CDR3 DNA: TGTGCCAGCAGTTTTGTCGGTTCGGCCGGGGAGCTGTTTTTT
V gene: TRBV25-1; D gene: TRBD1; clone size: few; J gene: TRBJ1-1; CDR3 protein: CASSESGGVNTEAFF; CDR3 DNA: TGTGCCAGCAGTGAATCAGGGGGGGTGAACACTGAAGCTTTCTTT
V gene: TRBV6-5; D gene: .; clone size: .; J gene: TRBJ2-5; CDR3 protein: CASSQTRQETQYF; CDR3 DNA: TGTGCTAGCAGTCAGACACGACAAGAGACCCAGTACTTC
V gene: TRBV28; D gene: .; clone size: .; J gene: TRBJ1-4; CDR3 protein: CATGTGINEKLFF; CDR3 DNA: TGTGCCACCGGGACGGGAATTAATGAAAAACTGTTTTTT
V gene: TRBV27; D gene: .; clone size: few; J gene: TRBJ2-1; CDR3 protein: CASSKPESEQFF; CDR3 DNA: TGTGCCAGCAGTAAGCCTGAGAGCGAGCAGTTCTTC
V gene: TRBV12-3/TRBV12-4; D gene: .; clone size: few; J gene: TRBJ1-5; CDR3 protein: CASSFVASNQPQHF; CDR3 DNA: TGTGCCAGCAGTTTTGTCGCTAGCAATCAGCCCCAGCATTTT
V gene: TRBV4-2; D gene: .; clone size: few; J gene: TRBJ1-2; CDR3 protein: CASSPGRSHGGYTF; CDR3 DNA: TGTGCCAGCAGTCCTGGAAGGTCCCATGGGGGCTACACCTTC
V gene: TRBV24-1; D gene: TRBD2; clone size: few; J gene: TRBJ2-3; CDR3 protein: CATSGGLAGPKDTQYF; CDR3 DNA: TGTGCCACCAGCGGGGGCCTAGCGGGACCGAAAGATACGCAGTATTTT
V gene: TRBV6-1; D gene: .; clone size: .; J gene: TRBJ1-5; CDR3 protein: CASSDFSNQPQHF; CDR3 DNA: TGTGCCAGCAGTGACTTCAGCAATCAGCCCCAGCATTTT
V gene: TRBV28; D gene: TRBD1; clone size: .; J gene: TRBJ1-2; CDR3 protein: CASSLGDRETYGYTF; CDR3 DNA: TGTGCCAGCAGTTTGGGGGACAGGGAAACCTATGGCTACACCTTC
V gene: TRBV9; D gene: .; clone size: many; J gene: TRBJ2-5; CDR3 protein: CASSVEGYQETQYF; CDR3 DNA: TGTGCCAGCAGCGTAGAGGGGTACCAAGAGACCCAGTACTTC
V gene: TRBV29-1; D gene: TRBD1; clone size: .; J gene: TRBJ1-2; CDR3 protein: CSVDRTGQKGKYGYTF; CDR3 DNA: TGCAGCGTTGACCGAACGGGACAGAAAGGGAAGTATGGCTACACCTTC
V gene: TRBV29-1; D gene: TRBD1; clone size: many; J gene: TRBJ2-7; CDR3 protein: CSVKGQGPSEQYF; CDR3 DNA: TGCAGCGTAAAAGGACAGGGCCCCAGCGAGCAGTACTTC